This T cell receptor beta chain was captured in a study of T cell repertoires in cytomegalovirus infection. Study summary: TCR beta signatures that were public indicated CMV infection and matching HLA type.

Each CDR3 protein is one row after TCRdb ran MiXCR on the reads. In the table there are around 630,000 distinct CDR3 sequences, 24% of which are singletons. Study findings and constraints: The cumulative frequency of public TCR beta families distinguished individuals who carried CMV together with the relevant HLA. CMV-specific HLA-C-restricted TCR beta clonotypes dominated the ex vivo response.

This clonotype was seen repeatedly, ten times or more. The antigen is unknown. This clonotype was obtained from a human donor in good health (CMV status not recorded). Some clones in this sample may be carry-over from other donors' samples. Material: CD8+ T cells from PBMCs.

The CDR3 coding sequence is TGTGCCAGCAGTCTCCTCGGAGGGAGAACTAGCGGGGGGGCAAATGAGCAGTTCTTC. It yields the protein CASSLLGGRTSGGANEQFF. This chain joins TRBV27 and TRBJ2-1; 13 bases map to TRBD2. V lost 5 bases, J lost 7 bases, and 17 bases stayed unmatched. Per the germline V gene, CDR1 is MNHEY and CDR2 is SMNVEV (reference sequence). The CDR3 covers 19 residues.